The sequence of this T cell receptor beta chain was determined in a study of control samples from healthy donors and cancer patients. This CDR3 is 14 amino acids long. V was clipped by 3 bases and J by 2 bases, with 10 bases between them. Germline V lookup: CDR1 LNHDA, CDR2 SQIVND (reference sequence). This clone was seen only once. TCRdb's copy holds only in-frame clones and misses some; the assay was immunoSEQ multiplex PCR. Counted here are approximately 98,000 clones, 70% to 85% occurring once; the ten biggest clones make up about 7%. The chain has TRBV19 and TRBJ1-2; D uncertain. Sample: blood. This sequence originates from a man younger than 35 in good health. In DNA, the CDR3 is TGTGCCAGTAGTATCAGCCCCAGGAACTATGGCTACACCTTC. It is translated as CASSISPRNYGYTF.